What follows are 6 T cell receptor beta chains derived from one specimen sequenced in a study of siplizumab effects on memory and regulatory T cells (dated by TCRdb to between 2018 and 2021). Library preparation was by the immunoSEQ multiplex PCR assay. TCRdb obtained this table from immuneACCESS and retained in-frame rearrangements with V and J assigned. These tables miss some clones; where compared with another copy, unresolved V genes account for less than half of the shortfall, and the remainder is unexplained. For this sample the table gives approximately 82,000 clones, of which 87% were detected only once. About 1.4% of the sample belongs to the ten largest clones. Sequencing input: Tregs sorted from blood. The source of these receptors is a human donor in good health.

This clone occurred once. V usage is TRBV15 and J usage is TRBJ2-1; perhaps D is TRBD1 or TRBD2 (5 bases each). The CDR3 consists of 14 residues. Germline V gene sequence: CDR1 LNHNV, CDR2 YYDKDF (reference sequence). Trimming took 1 base from V and 2 from J, leaving 6 bases between them. In nucleotides, the CDR3 is TGTGCCACCAGCAGAGCGGGGCCCTACAATGAGCAGTTCTTC. Translation gives CATSRAGPYNEQFF.

The chain carries TRBV27 and TRBJ2-1, with 11 bases aligning to TRBD2. The CDR3 sequence is 15 residues long. J gave up 5 bases and V 3 bases, and 3 bases lay outside the gene matches. Germline V gene sequence: CDR1 MNHEY, CDR2 SMNVEV (reference sequence). This chain's CDR3 is CASSFSGGGNNEQFF. DNA of the CDR3: TGTGCCAGCAGTTTTAGCGGGGGGGGGAACAATGAGCAGTTCTTC.

The chain couples TRBV5-4 to TRBJ2-5, with 9 bases lining up with TRBD1. Trimming removed 4 bases from V and 1 base from J; junction bases left unmatched: 11. Germline loops: CDR1 SGHNT, CDR2 YYREEE (reference sequence). The CDR3 totals 17 residues. The CDR3 bases are TGTGCCAGCAGCCCCGGCTGGGGACAGGGCCCCCAAGAGACCCAGTACTTC. Translation gives CASSPGWGQGPQETQYF. Combining the CDR3 with reference TRBV5-4 and TRBJ2-5 gives the whole variable domain ETGVTQSPTHLIKTRGQQVTLRCSSQSGHNTVSWYQQALGQGPQFIFQYYREEENGRGNFPPRFSGLQFPNYSSELNVNALELDDSALYLCASSPGWGQGPQETQYFGPGTRLLVL.

This chain uses TRBV27 with TRBJ1-6; D not certain. V lost 6 bases and J lost 5, with 17 bases in between. This CDR3 contains 16 residues. Germline V gene sequence: CDR1 MNHEY, CDR2 SMNVEV (reference sequence). The CDR3 sequence is CASSLRLGNHNSPLHF. Here the CDR3 DNA reads TGTGCCAGCAGCCTCAGGTTGGGGAATCATAATTCACCCCTCCACTTT.

This clone was detected only a few times. The genes are TRBV6-4 and TRBJ1-5, with D possibly being TRBD1 (6 bases). V was trimmed by 8 bases and J by 6 bases, leaving 20 bases between them. Germline-derived CDR1 and CDR2 are MRHNA and SNTAGT. The CDR3 contains 15 residues. The DNA for the CDR3 is TGTGCCAGCCCACTCGACGAGGGGGGCACTCAGCCCCAGCATTTT. Amino acid sequence: CASPLDEGGTQPQHF.

V is TRBV15 and J is TRBJ1-4; D is unclear. The CDR3 covers 11 residues. Deletions cut 6 bases from V and 8 bases from J, with 7 bases between. Germline CDR1 LNHNV, CDR2 YYDKDF (reference sequence). Written as DNA, the CDR3 is TGTGCCACCAGTTTCGAGGAAAAACTGTTTTTT. Translation: CATSFEEKLFF.